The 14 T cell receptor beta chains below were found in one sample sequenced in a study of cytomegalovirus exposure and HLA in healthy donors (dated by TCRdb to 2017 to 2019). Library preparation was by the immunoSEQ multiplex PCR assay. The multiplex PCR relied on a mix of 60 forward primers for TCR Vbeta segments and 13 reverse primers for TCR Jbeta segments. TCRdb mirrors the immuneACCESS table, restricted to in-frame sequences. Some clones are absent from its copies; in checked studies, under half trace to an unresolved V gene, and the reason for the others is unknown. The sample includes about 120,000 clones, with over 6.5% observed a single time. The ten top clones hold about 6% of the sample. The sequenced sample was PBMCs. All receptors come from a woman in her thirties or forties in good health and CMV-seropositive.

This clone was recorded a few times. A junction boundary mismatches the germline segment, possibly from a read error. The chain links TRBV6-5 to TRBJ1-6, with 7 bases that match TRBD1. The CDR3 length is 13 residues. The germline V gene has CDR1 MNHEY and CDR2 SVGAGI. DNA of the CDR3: TGTGCCAGTCTCCGGGACAGTAATTCACCCCTCCGCTTT. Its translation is CASLRDSNSPLRF.

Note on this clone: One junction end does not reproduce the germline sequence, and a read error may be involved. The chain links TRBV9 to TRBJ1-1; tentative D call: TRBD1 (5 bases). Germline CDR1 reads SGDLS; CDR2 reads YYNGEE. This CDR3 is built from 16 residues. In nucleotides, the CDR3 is TGTGCCAGCAGCGTAGGAAGAGTGACAGTGAACGCTGAAGCTTTCTTT. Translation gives CASSVGRVTVNAEAFF.

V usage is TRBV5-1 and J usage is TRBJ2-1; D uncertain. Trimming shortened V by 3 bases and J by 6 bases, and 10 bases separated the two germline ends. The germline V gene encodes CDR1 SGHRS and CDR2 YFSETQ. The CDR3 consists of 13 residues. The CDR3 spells CASSSVTRNEQFF. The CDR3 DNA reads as TGCGCCAGCAGCTCCGTGACTCGCAATGAGCAGTTCTTC.

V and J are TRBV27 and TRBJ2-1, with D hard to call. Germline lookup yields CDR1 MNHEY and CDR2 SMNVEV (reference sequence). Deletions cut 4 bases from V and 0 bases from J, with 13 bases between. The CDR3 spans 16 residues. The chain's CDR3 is CASSSTFLSSYNEQFF. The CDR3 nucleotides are TGTGCCAGCAGTTCTACCTTCCTAAGCTCCTACAATGAGCAGTTCTTC.

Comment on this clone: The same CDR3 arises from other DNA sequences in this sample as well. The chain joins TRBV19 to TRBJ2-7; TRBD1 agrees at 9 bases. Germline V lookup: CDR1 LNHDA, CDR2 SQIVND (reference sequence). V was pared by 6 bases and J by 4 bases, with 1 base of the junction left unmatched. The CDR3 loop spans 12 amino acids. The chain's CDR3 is CASSDRGYEQYF. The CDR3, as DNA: TGTGCCAGTAGCGACAGGGGGTACGAGCAGTACTTC.

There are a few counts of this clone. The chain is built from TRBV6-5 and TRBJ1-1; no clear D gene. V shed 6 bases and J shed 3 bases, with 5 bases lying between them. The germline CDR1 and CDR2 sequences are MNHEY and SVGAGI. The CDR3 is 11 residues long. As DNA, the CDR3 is TGTGCCAGCAGATTAGACACTGAAGCTTTCTTT. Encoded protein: CASRLDTEAFF.

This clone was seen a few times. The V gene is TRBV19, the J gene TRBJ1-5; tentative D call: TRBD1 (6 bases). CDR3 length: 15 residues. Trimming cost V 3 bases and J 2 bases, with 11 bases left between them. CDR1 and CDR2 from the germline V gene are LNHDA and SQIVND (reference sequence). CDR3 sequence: CASSMSQGGNQPQHF. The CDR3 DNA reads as TGTGCCAGTAGTATGTCACAGGGAGGCAATCAGCCCCAGCATTTT.

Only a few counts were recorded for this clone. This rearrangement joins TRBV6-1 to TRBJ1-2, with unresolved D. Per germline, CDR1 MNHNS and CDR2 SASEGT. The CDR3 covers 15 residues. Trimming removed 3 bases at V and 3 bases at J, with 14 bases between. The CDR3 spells CASSDRGSGDYGYTF. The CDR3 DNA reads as TGTGCCAGCAGTGACCGCGGAAGTGGAGACTATGGCTACACCTTC.

The CDR3 coding sequence is TGTGCCAGCAGCGTGGAGACTAGTTCCTACAATGAGCAGTTCTTC. Residues: CASSVETSSYNEQFF. The chain carries TRBV9 and TRBJ2-1; D may be TRBD2 (6 bases). The V end lost 2 bases, the J end lost 1 base, and 10 bases lay between the germline ends. The CDR3 runs to 15 residues. CDR1 is SGDLS, CDR2 YYNGEE, per germline.

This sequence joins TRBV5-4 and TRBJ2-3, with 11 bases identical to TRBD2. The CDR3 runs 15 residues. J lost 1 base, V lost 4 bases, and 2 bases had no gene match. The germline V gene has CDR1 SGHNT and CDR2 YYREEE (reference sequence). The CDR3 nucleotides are TGTGCCAGCAGCGTACTAGCGGGGGGCACAGATACGCAGTATTTT. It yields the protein CASSVLAGGTDTQYF.

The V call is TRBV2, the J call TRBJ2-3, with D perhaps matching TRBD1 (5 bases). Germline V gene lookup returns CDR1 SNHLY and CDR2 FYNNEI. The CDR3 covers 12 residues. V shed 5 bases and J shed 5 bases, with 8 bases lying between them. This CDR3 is CASSWTRDTQYF. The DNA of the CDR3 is TGTGCCAGCAGTTGGACAAGAGATACGCAGTATTTT.

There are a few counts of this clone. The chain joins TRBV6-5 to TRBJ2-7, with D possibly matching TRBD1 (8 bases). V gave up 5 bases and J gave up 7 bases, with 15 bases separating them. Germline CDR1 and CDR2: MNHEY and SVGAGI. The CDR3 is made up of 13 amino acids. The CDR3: CASSTGGALEQYF. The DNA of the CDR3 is TGTGCCAGCAGTACAGGGGGGGCCTTGGAGCAGTACTTC.

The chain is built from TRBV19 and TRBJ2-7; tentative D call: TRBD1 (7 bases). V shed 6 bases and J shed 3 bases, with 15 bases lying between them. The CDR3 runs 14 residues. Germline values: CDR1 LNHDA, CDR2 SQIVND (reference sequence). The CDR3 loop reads CASSPGDRIYEQYF. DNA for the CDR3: TGTGCCAGTAGCCCGGGGGACAGAATCTACGAGCAGTACTTC.

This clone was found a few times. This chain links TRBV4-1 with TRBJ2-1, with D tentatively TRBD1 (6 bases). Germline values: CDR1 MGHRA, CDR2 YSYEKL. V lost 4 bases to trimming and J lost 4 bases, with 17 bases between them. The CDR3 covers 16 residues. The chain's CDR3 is CASSPRGGFVYNEQFF. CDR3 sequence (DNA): TGCGCCAGCAGCCCCCGTGGGGGCTTCGTGTACAATGAGCAGTTCTTC.